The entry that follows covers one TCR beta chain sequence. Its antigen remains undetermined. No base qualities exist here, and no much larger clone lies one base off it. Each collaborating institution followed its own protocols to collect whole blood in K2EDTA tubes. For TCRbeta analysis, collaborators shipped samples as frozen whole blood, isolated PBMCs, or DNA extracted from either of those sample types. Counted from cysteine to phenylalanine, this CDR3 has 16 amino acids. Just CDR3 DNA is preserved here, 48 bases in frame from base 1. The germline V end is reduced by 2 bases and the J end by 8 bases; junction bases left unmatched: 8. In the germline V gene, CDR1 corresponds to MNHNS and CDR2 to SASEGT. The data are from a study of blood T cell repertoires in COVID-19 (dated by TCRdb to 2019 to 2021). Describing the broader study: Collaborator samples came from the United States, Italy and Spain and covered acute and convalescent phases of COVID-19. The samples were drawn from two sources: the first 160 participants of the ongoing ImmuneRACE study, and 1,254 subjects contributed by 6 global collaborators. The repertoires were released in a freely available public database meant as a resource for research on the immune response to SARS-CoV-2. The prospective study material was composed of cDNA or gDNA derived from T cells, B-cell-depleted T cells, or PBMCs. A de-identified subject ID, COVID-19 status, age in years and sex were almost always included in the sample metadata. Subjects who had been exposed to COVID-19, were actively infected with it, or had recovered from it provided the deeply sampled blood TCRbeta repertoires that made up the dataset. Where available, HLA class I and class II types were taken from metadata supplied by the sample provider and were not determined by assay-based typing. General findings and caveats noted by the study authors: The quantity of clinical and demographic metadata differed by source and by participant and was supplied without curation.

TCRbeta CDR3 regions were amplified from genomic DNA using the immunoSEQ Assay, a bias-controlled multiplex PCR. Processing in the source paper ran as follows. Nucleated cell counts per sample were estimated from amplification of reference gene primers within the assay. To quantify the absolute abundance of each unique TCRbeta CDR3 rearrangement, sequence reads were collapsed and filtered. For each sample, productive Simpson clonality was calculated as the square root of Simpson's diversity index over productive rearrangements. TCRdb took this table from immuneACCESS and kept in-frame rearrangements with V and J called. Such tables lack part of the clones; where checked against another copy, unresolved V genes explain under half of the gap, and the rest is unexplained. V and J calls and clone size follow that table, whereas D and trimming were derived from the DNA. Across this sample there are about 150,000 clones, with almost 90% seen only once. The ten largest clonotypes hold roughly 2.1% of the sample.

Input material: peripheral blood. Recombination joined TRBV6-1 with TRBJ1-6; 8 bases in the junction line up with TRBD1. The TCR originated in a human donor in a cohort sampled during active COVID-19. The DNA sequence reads TGTGCCAGCAGTGAATGGACAGGGCCGAGGGATTCACCCCTCCACTTT. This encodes CASSEWTGPRDSPLHF.